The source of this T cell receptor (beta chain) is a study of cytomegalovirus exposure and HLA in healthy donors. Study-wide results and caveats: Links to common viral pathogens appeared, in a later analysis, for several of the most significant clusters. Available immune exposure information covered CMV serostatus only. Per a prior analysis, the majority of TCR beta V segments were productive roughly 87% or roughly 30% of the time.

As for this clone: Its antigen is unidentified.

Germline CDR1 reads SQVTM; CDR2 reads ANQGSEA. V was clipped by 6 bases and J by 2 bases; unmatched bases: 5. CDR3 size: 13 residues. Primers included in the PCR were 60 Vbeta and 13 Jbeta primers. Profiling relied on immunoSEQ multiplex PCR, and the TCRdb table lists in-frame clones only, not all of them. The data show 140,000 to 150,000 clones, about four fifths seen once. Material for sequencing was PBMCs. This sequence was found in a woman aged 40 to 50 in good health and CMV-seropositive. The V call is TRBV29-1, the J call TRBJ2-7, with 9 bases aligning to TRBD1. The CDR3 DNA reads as TGCAGCGTAGCGACAGGGGGTCCCTACGAGCAGTACTTC. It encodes CSVATGGPYEQYF.